This T cell receptor beta chain was obtained from a study of blood T cell repertoires in COVID-19 (dated by TCRdb to 2018 to 2020). Regarding the research as a whole: Samples covering the acute and convalescent phases of COVID-19 were provided by collaborators in the United States, Italy and Spain. The samples were drawn from the first 160 participants of the ongoing ImmuneRACE study and from over 950 subjects provided by 6 global collaborators. Subjects who had been exposed to COVID-19, were actively infected with it, or had recovered from it provided the deeply sampled blood TCRbeta repertoires that made up the dataset. Where available, HLA class I and class II types were taken from metadata supplied by the sample provider and were not determined by assay-based typing. A de-identified subject ID, COVID-19 status, age in years and sex were almost always included in the sample metadata. The repertoires were released in a freely available public database meant as a resource for research on the immune response to SARS-CoV-2. The prospective study material was composed of cDNA or gDNA derived from T cells, B-cell-depleted T cells, or PBMCs.

What the work shows at the level of the full study, not this receptor alone: Clinical and demographic metadata were provided uncurated, with the amount varying by source and participant.

Sequences SGHNT (CDR1) and YYREEE (CDR2) are obtained from the germline V gene (reference sequence). V sheds 4 bases and J sheds 4 bases, leaving 8 bases between their ends. The CDR3 runs 12 residues from the cysteine to the phenylalanine. CDR3 DNA is the only sequence kept; it has 36 bases, read in frame from the first base. As for this clone: There is no known antigen for this receptor. No much larger clone is present one base from it, and per-base qualities are unavailable.

The immunoSEQ Assay, a bias-controlled multiplex PCR, was used to amplify TCRbeta CDR3 regions from genomic DNA. On the study's bioinformatics: Nucleated cell counts per sample were estimated from amplification of reference gene primers within the assay. To quantify the absolute abundance of each unique TCRbeta CDR3 rearrangement, sequence reads were collapsed and filtered. For each sample, productive Simpson clonality was calculated by taking the square root of Simpson's diversity index across productive rearrangements. TCRdb stores this immuneACCESS table with in-frame sequences only. Part of the clones is absent; in the studies checked, under half of the shortfall reflects unresolved V genes, and no reason is known for the rest. The DNA was the basis for D and trimming; V, J and clone size are from that table. The sample yields about 220,000 clones; around 80% were counted once. Approximately 10% of the sample is in the top ten clones.

Whole blood was collected in K2EDTA tubes by collaborating institutions according to the institutions' own protocols. For TCRbeta analysis, collaborator samples were shipped as frozen whole blood, as isolated PBMCs, or as DNA extracted from either sample type. The receptor was isolated from a man over 45 with active or convalescent COVID-19. The sequencing sample was made of peripheral blood. This receptor chain uses TRBV5-4 and TRBJ1-1, with the identity of the D gene unclear. The CDR3 corresponds to CASSTGSTEAFF. DNA sequence: TGTGCCAGCAGCACGGGTAGCACTGAAGCTTTCTTT.